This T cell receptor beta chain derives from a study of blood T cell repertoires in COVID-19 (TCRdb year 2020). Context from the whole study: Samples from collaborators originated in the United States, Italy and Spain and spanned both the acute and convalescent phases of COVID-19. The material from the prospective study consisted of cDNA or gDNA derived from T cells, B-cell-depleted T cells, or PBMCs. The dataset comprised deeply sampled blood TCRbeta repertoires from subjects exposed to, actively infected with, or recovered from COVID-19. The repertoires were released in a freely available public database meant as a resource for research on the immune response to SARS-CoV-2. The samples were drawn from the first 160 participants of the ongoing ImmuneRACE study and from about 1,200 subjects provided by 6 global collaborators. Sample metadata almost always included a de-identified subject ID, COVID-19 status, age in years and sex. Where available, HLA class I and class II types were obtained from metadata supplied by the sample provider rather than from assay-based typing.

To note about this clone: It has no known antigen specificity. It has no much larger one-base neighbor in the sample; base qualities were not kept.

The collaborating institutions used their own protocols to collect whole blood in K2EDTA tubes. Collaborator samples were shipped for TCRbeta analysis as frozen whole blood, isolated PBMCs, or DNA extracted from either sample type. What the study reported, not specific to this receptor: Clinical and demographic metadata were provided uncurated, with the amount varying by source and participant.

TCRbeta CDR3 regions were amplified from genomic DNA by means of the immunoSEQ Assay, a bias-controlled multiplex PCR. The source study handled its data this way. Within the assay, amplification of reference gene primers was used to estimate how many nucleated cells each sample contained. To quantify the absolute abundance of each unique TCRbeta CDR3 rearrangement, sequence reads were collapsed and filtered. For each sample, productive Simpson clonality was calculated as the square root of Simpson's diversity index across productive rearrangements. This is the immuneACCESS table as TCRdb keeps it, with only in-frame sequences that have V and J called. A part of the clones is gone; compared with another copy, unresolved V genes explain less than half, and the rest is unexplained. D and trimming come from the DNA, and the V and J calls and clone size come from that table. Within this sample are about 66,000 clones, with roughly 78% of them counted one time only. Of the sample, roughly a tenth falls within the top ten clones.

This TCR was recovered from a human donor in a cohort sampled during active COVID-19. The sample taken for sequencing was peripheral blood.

In nucleotides, the sequence is TGTGCCAGCAGTGATTGGGACAGGGTCTTCTCTAACTATGGCTACACCTTC. Its amino acids are CASSDWDRVFSNYGYTF. The V and J genes are TRBV6-1 and TRBJ1-2; TRBD1 matches 9 bases in the middle. CDR1 and CDR2 (MNHNS, SASEGT) derive from the germline V gene. V lost 3 bases and J lost 0 bases, and the count of bases not matched to a germline gene is 8. From the cysteine up to the phenylalanine, the CDR3 has a length of 17 residues. Kept here is only the CDR3 DNA, which spans 51 bases and is read in frame from base 1.